What follows is one T cell receptor (beta chain) and its context. No cognate antigen has been identified for it. No much larger clone exists at a distance of one base, and base qualities are not known. For repertoire sequencing, the TCR beta CDR3 regions were amplified from RNA transcripts. A first-round RT-PCR used HTBI primers with the Qiagen OneStep RT-PCR kit, followed by a second-round multiplex PCR, size selection and purification. The libraries underwent paired-end sequencing with 100 bp reads on an Illumina HiSeq2000. Regarding the original processing steps: Reads were processed with SOAPnuke, discarding reads with adapters, uncalled bases, mean Phred below 15, or no exact constant-primer or identifier match. COPE v1.2.5 was used to merge high-quality paired reads. Each unique nucleotide sequence was defined as a clonotype, and clonotypes were aligned to IMGT TRB V, D and J references with MiTCR v1.1. Analysis was restricted to V-J combinations with a frequency above 0.0001, which covered 98% to 99.2% of repertoires. For each V-J combination, a TCR clonal expansion and chaos score was defined as the ratio of F50 clonal expansion to chaos observed in the TCRdist matrix. Welch's t-statistics and random forest were used to reduce the features to roughly 14 V-J combinations, which were then used as input to a naive Bayes classifier. Thyroid-blood repertoire similarity was quantified with the Morisita-Horn index. TCRdb cleaned the public reads at Q25 with fastp, built clones with MiXCR and kept in-frame beta chains. Every entry covers one CDR3 protein and lists the most common genes and DNA from its rows. The V and J calls follow TCRdb's processing rather than the paper's. The sample records over a million distinct CDR3 sequences, about 36% of which are singletons. Jointly, the top ten make up around 10% of the sample.

CDR1 and CDR2 are read off the germline V gene as SGHDN and FVKESK. Between the V and J ends, shortened by 5 bases and 0 bases respectively, the junction contains 13 bases. Counted from cysteine to phenylalanine, this CDR3 has 15 amino acids. Just CDR3 DNA is preserved here, 45 bases in frame from base 1. This sample was included in a study of Graves' ophthalmopathy and Graves' hyperthyroidism (dated by TCRdb to 2017 to 2018). At the level of the whole study: Hyperthyroidism was considered stable if no progression to ophthalmopathy occurred within 18 months of follow-up. To tell Graves' ophthalmopathy apart from Graves' hyperthyroidism, and to predict which patients would progress to ophthalmopathy, the study relied on TCR beta repertoire signatures. In total, 120 to 150 blood samples were TCR-sequenced: roughly 45 ophthalmopathy, over 70 hyperthyroidism and around 17 hyperthyroidism-to-ophthalmopathy patients. To explore V-J signatures that distinguish ophthalmopathy from hyperthyroidism, a discovery set of around 100 patients was enrolled, made up of 40 to 45 with ophthalmopathy and some 56 with stable hyperthyroidism. An independent validation cohort comprised some 19 hyperthyroidism patients and some 16 patients who later progressed from hyperthyroidism to ophthalmopathy. In about six hyperthyroidism patients, T-cell repertoires of thyroid tissue and blood were compared. Following sampling, methimazole starting at 30 mg daily was administered to hyperthyroidism patients, and high-dose intravenous methylprednisolone was administered to ophthalmopathy patients.

The hyperthyroidism patients were 18 to 65 years old and newly diagnosed, with a disease duration of less than 2 months. Patients were excluded if they had other autoimmune diseases, uncontrolled infections, pregnancy or lactation. Diagnosis relied on clinical symptoms, serum thyroxine, TRAb, thyroid ultrasound and orbital computed tomography. Trizol reagent was used to extract the total RNA, and its quality was then checked on an Agilent 2100 Bioanalyzer. The full study reports these points: Ophthalmopathy was separated from stable hyperthyroidism by the 13-signature model with more than 85% sensitivity and just under 84% specificity in cross-validation and with 80%/75% in the test set. Most expanded thyroid clonotypes with frequency above 0.001 were also detected in blood, suggesting blood repertoires may reflect the thyroid immune response. No statistical method was used to predetermine the sample size, and group allocation was not hidden from the investigators. In validation, the model predicted ophthalmopathy progression with about 71% sensitivity and 72.22% specificity; approximately 12 predicted patients were CT-confirmed with GO in a median of approximately 6.5 months.

The source of this sequence is an adult man with Graves' hyperthyroidism. The chain employs TRBV14 and TRBJ1-1, with TRBD1 as a weak D call on 6 bases. Sequencing input: peripheral blood or thyroid tissue (not recorded which). The DNA is TGTGCCAGCAGCTTCATCAGGGGCATGAACACTGAAGCTTTCTTT. This codes for CASSFIRGMNTEAFF.